This T cell receptor beta chain was recorded in a study of blood T cell repertoires in COVID-19. Study-wide background: Sites across the United States, Italy and Spain contributed samples from acute and convalescent COVID-19. Sources were T cells, B-cell-depleted T cells, or PBMCs; the material itself was cDNA or gDNA.

Germline V gene sequence: CDR1 SGHNT, CDR2 YYREEE (reference sequence). The CDR3 is 14 residues long. V shed 3 bases, J shed 6 bases, and the junction held 6 bases outside the gene matches. Method: immunoSEQ multiplex PCR; TCRdb's copy keeps in-frame clones and lacks some. The sample yields approximately 89,000 clones, around 75% seen once. The sample consisted of peripheral blood. This chain connects TRBV5-4 to TRBJ2-3; 8 bases are shared with TRBD1. The sequence came from a man between 65 and 85 years old with acute or convalescent COVID-19. DNA for the CDR3: TGTGCCAGCAGCTCACGGACAGGGTCGGATACGCAGTATTTT. It translates to CASSSRTGSDTQYF.